Following are 3 T cell receptor beta chains from one sample sequenced in a study of post-analysis software for immune sequencing data. Notes on the study in general: Patients used about 5 TRBV segments, including TRBV5-6, TRBV5-1 and TRBV20-1, more often than controls.

cDNA libraries of TCR beta carried unique molecular identifiers. Each CDR3 protein is one row after TCRdb ran MiXCR on the PCR reads. The profile covers about 770,000 distinct CDR3 sequences, with 46% appearing a single time and roughly 4.4% taken by the ten largest. No antigen has been identified for these receptors. The sequenced sample was blood. These receptors were obtained from a girl aged 5 to 17 with multiple sclerosis.

CDR3 DNA: TGCGCCAGCAGCGGGGGACAGGGGGCCTTGATGAACACTGAAGCTTTCTTT. It translates to CASSGGQGALMNTEAFF. The chain combines TRBV5-1 with TRBJ1-1; 12 nucleotides align to TRBD1. The CDR3 is made up of 17 amino acids. CDR1 and CDR2 (germline): SGHRS, YFSETQ. Trimming at V came to 4 bases and at J to 0 bases, leaving 7 bases not matched to a gene.

This chain links TRBV11-2 with TRBJ2-7; D is undetermined. V lost 0 bases to trimming and J lost 6 bases, with 9 bases between them. The CDR3 consists of 13 residues. Germline lookup yields CDR1 SGHAT and CDR2 FQNNGV. As DNA, the CDR3 is TGTGCCAGCAGCTTAGACCCCGGGCTCGAGCAGTACTTC. Its protein product is CASSLDPGLEQYF.

This chain joins TRBV6-1 and TRBJ2-2; D is uncertain. V dropped 7 bases and J dropped 2 bases, with 11 bases sitting between them. Germline CDR1 MNHNS, CDR2 SASEGT. The CDR3 has 14 amino acids. For the CDR3, the DNA is TGTGCCAGCACGGCGGTGCCCAACACCGGGGAGCTGTTTTTT. Translating gives CASTAVPNTGELFF.